What follows are 6 T cell receptor beta chains derived from one specimen sequenced in a study of T-cell reconstitution after alpha-beta-depleted transplantation in children. The library targeted TCRbeta and was prepared with unique molecular identifiers. Each CDR3 protein is one row after TCRdb ran MiXCR on the PCR reads. This table holds fewer than 250,000 distinct CDR3 sequences, around 7.8% found once. The sample was PBMCs, mostly from graft donor cells, taken 180 days after TCRalphabeta/CD19-depleted stem cell transplant. These receptors were obtained from a male patient aged 10-17 years who had a stem cell transplant for acute lymphoblastic leukemia, so the T cells may come from the graft donor.

Ten or more counts support this clonotype. The genes are TRBV5-1 and TRBJ2-2; perhaps TRBD2 as D (6 bases). This CDR3 spans 15 amino acids. With 4 bases removed from V and 3 bases from J, the gap between germline ends came to 13 bases. Germline CDR1 and CDR2: SGHRS and YFSETQ. In DNA, the CDR3 is TGCGCCAGCAGCACAACATGGGGGGACACCGGGGAGCTGTTTTTT. Its protein is CASSTTWGDTGELFF.

This clonotype was picked up many times. The rearrangement links TRBV5-6 to TRBJ2-1; TRBD2 matches at 7 bases. The germline V gene has CDR1 SGHDT and CDR2 YYEEEE. The CDR3 contains 15 residues. The V gene end was trimmed by 0 bases and the J gene end by 8 bases; junction bases not matched to a gene: 8. CDR3 DNA: TGTGCCAGCAGCTTGGGACTAGCCCCGATGGATGAGCAGTTCTTC. Translating it yields CASSLGLAPMDEQFF. The full variable domain, its missing parts supplied by reference TRBV5-6 and TRBJ2-1, is DAGVTQSPTHLIKTRGQQVTLRCSPKSGHDTVSWYQQALGQGPQFIFQYYEEEERQRGNFPDRFSGHQFPNYSSELNVNALLLGDSALYLCASSLGLAPMDEQFFGPGTRLTVL.

Many counts were recorded for this clonotype. The CDR3 here is CASSQVAGGPENIQYF. In DNA, the CDR3 is TGCGCCAGCAGCCAAGTAGCGGGAGGGCCGGAGAACATTCAGTACTTC. The chain recombines TRBV4-1 with TRBJ2-4; 11 nucleotides line up with TRBD2. This CDR3 comprises 16 residues. Germline V gene data show CDR1 as MGHRA and CDR2 as YSYEKL. V was pared by 1 base and J by 7 bases, with 6 bases of the junction left unmatched.

This clonotype was seen at least ten times. This chain links TRBV7-7 with TRBJ2-5; TRBD1 matches at 8 bases. The V segment lost 5 bases and the J segment 5 bases; nucleotides outside the gene matches: 10. Germline CDR1 and CDR2: SSHAT and FNYEAQ (reference sequence). The CDR3 totals 15 residues. CDR3 nucleotide sequence: TGTGCCAGCAGCATTAACAGGGGGTTCGGGGAGACCCAGTACTTC. Translated: CASSINRGFGETQYF.

This clonotype was observed many times. The CDR3 loop is CASSSAGTGNEKLFF. The CDR3 coding sequence is TGCGCCAGCAGCTCCGCCGGGACTGGGAATGAAAAACTGTTTTTT. The chain uses TRBV5-1 and TRBJ1-4, with D maybe TRBD1 (5 bases). Germline V lookup: CDR1 SGHRS, CDR2 YFSETQ. V dropped 3 bases and J dropped 5 bases, with 14 bases sitting between them. The CDR3 runs to 15 residues. Variable domain in full (rest from reference TRBV5-1 and TRBJ1-4): KAGVTQTPRYLIKTRGQQVTLSCSPISGHRSVSWYQQTPGQGLQFLFEYFSETQRNKGNFPGRFSGRQFSNSRSEMNVSTLELGDSALYLCASSSAGTGNEKLFFGSGTQLSVL.

This clonotype was detected ten times or more. The chain carries TRBV9 and TRBJ2-2; D not resolved. V was cut by 10 bases and J by 6 bases, with 16 bases left in between. The CDR3 spans 13 residues. Germline V gene sequence: CDR1 SGDLS, CDR2 YYNGEE. The CDR3 DNA follows: TGTGCCTTCAATCCAGAGTGGTCCGGGGAGCTGTTTTTT. As protein: CAFNPEWSGELFF.